This T cell receptor (beta chain) was obtained from a study of T cells in Graves' hyperthyroidism and ophthalmopathy. The CDR3 runs to 13 residues. V was shortened by 5 bases and J by 4 bases, with 10 bases between the two germline ends. Exclusion criteria comprised uncontrolled infection, other autoimmune disease, pregnancy or lactation. This clonotype was found many times. The investigators amplified TCR beta CDR3 regions from RNA transcripts. Using the HTBI primer set, a first-round RT-PCR was run on the TCR CDR3. TCRdb fed the multiplex PCR reads into MiXCR, producing one record per CDR3 protein. The table lists approximately 410,000 distinct CDR3 sequences, around 15% of them singletons, with 5.3% in the top ten.

What was sequenced was blood. This TCR derives from a woman aged 18 to 35 with Graves' hyperthyroidism. The J gene is TRBJ2-3, the V gene TRBV12-3 or TRBV12-4, with a possible D match to TRBD2 (6 bases). CDR3 residues: CASSRGGSDTQYF. The CDR3 DNA reads as TGTGCCAGCAGTCGGGGAGGCTCAGATACGCAGTATTTT.